The rows below give T cell receptor beta chains drawn from one sample of a study of control samples from healthy donors and cancer patients. The protocol was immunoSEQ multiplex PCR, while the TCRdb copy is restricted to in-frame clones and leaves out a portion. This table holds hundreds of thousands of clones, approximately 92% found once. The sequenced sample was PBMCs. The receptors come from a man aged 35-49 years with head and neck cancer. Each CDR3 is given with its conserved first and last residue. A D gene is named only where the DNA matches it firmly. Rows give clone size only sometimes, using once, few, many, or a class for an expanded clone.

clone_size d_call j_call v_call cdr3_aa cdr3_nt
once NA TRBJ2-2 TRBV6-6 CASSYANTGELFF TGTGCCAGCAGTTACGCAAACACCGGGGAGCTGTTTTTT
NA NA TRBJ1-2 TRBV29-1 CSFRDVYGYTF TGCAGCTTCCGGGACGTCTATGGCTACACCTTC
NA TRBD2 TRBJ2-5 TRBV4-1 CASSQGGKAGGETQYF TGCGCCAGCAGCCAAGGAGGGAAAGCGGGGGGGGAGACCCAGTACTTC
NA NA TRBJ2-3 TRBV7-2 CASSLGTLPGTDTQYF TGTGCCAGCAGCTTAGGAACCTTACCCGGGACAGATACGCAGTATTTT
NA TRBD1 TRBJ1-1 TRBV7-9 CASSRDRPMNTEAFF TGTGCCAGCAGCCGGGACAGACCGATGAACACTGAAGCTTTCTTT
NA NA TRBJ2-7 TRBV27 CASSLVQGFSYEQYF TGTGCCAGCAGTTTAGTACAGGGCTTTTCCTACGAGCAGTACTTC
NA NA TRBJ2-1 TRBV7-3 CASSSLGQGGGYNEQFF TGTGCCAGCAGCTCCTTAGGACAGGGCGGGGGATACAATGAGCAGTTCTTC
NA TRBD1 TRBJ1-1 TRBV19 CASRRTGVNTEAFF TGTGCCAGTAGGAGAACAGGGGTTAACACTGAAGCTTTCTTT
NA TRBD2 TRBJ2-3 TRBV28 CASSLSGLGTDTQYF TGTGCCAGCAGTTTATCGGGACTAGGCACAGATACGCAGTATTTT
NA NA TRBJ2-6 TRBV5-4 CASSLSQGASGANVLTF TGTGCCAGCAGCTTGTCACAGGGCGCCTCTGGGGCCAACGTCCTGACTTTC
once NA TRBJ1-2 TRBV7-9 CASSSLANHGYTF TGTGCCAGCAGCTCCCTAGCCAACCATGGCTACACCTTC
NA TRBD1 TRBJ1-5 TRBV27 CASSASGTGGNQPQHF TGTGCCAGCAGTGCGTCCGGGACAGGGGGCAACCAGCCCCAGCATTTT
NA NA TRBJ1-1 TRBV7-5 CARSRSGTGLNTEAFF TGTGCCAGAAGCCGCTCCGGGACAGGGTTGAACACTGAAGCTTTCTTT
NA NA TRBJ2-2 TRBV28 CASRLDSYTGELFF TGTGCCAGCAGACTGGACTCCTACACCGGGGAGCTGTTTTTT
NA TRBD1 TRBJ1-1 TRBV6-2/TRBV6-3 CASSYLGRGRPEAFF TGTGCCAGCAGTTATCTGGGCAGGGGGCGCCCTGAAGCTTTCTTT
NA NA TRBJ1-1 TRBV18 CASSPGIGGQDTEAFF TGTGCCAGCTCACCAGGTATCGGGGGGCAGGACACTGAAGCTTTCTTT
NA TRBD1 TRBJ2-7 TRBV9 CASSGQGEQYF TGTGCCAGCAGCGGACAGGGCGAGCAGTACTTC
few NA TRBJ1-3 TRBV7-3 CARNLPHTPSSGNTIYF TGTGCCAGAAACTTACCACACACTCCGAGCTCTGGAAACACCATATATTTT
NA NA TRBJ2-3 TRBV2 CASTEGGWVTADTQYF TGTGCCAGCACCGAAGGGGGGTGGGTCACCGCAGATACGCAGTATTTT
NA NA TRBJ2-1 TRBV19 CASSIDRGDSGSYNEQFF TGTGCCAGTAGTATCGACAGGGGTGATAGCGGGTCCTACAATGAGCAGTTCTTC
NA NA TRBJ2-7 TRBV6-5 CASSYGSEYEQYF TGTGCCAGCAGTTACGGGTCGGAATACGAGCAGTACTTC
NA NA TRBJ2-5 TRBV5-1 CASSLTNSGPWETQYF TGCGCCAGCAGCTTAACTAATAGCGGTCCATGGGAGACCCAGTACTTC